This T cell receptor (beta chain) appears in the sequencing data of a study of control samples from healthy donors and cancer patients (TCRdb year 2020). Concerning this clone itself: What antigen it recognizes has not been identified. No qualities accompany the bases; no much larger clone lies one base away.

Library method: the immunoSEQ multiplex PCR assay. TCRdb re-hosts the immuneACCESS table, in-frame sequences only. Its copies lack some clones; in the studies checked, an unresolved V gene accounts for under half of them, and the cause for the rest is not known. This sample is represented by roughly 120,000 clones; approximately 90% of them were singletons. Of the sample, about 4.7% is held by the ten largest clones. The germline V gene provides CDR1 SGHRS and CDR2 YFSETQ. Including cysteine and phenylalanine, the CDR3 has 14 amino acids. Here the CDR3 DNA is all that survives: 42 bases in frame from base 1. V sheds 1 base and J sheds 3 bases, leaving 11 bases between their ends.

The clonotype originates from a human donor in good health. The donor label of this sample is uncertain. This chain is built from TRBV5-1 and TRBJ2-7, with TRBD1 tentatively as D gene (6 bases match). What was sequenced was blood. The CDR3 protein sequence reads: CASSLNQGNYEQYF. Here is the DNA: TGCGCCAGCAGCTTGAACCAGGGGAACTACGAGCAGTACTTC.